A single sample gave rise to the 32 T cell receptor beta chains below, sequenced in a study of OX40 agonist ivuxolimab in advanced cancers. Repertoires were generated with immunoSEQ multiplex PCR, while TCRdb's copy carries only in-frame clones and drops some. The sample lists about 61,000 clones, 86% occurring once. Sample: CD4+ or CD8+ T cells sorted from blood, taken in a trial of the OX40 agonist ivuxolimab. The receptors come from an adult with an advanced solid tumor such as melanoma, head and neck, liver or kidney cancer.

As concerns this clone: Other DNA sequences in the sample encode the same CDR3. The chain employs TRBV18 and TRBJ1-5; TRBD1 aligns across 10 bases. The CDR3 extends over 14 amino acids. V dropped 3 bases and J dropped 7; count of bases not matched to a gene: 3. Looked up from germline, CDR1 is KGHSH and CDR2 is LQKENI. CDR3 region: CASSPGTGEQPQHF. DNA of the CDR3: TGTGCCAGCTCACCCGGGACAGGGGAACAGCCCCAGCATTTT.

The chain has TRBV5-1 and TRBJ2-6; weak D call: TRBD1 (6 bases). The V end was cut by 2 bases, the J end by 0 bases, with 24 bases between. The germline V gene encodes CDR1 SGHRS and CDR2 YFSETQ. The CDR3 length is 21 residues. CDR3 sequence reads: CASSFPPGQGGYSSGANVLTF. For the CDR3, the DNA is TGCGCCAGCAGCTTCCCCCCGGGACAAGGAGGCTATAGCTCTGGGGCCAACGTCCTGACTTTC.

The CDR3, as DNA: TGTGCCAGTAGTCCAGGAGCGGGGAACAATGAGCAGTTCTTC. Its translation is CASSPGAGNNEQFF. The chain has TRBV19 and TRBJ2-1; 7 positions agree with TRBD2. The germline gives CDR1 LNHDA, CDR2 SQIVND (reference sequence). J lost 5 bases, V lost 5 bases, and 6 bases had no gene match. The length of the CDR3 is 14 residues.

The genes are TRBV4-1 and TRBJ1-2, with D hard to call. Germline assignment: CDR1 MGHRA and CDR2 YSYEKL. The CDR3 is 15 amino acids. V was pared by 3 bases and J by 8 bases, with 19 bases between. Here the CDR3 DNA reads TGCGCCAGCAGCCATTCCACGACCGTGAGGTGGGGCTACACCTTC. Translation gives CASSHSTTVRWGYTF.

CDR3 region: CASSETSTGELFF. The DNA of the CDR3 is TGTGCCAGCAGTGAAACCAGCACCGGGGAGCTGTTTTTT. The chain couples TRBV6-1 to TRBJ2-2; D is ambiguous. V was pared by 2 bases and J by 4 bases, with 5 bases between. The CDR3 runs to 13 residues. Looked up from germline, CDR1 is MNHNS and CDR2 is SASEGT.

The CDR3 is CASSEGGTAGNTIYF. CDR3 DNA sequence: TGTGCCAGCAGCGAGGGAGGGACAGCTGGAAACACCATATATTTT. This chain joins TRBV7-2 and TRBJ1-3; 7 bases match TRBD1. This CDR3 comprises 15 residues. The germline gives CDR1 SGHTA, CDR2 FQGNSA. Germline trimming cut 5 bases from V and 2 bases from J; bases unmatched to any gene: 6.

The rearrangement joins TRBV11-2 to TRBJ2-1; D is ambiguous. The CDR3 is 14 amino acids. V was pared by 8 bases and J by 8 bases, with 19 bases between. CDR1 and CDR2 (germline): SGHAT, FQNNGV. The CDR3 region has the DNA TGTGCCAGCCGCGATCTCCTTTTTGGGTATGAGCAGTTCTTC. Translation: CASRDLLFGYEQFF.

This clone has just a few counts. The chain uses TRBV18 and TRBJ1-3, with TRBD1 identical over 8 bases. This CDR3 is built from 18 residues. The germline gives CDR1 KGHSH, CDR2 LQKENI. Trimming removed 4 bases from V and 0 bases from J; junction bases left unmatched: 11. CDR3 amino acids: CASSHRTGLIASGNTIYF. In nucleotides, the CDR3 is TGTGCCAGCTCACACCGGACAGGGTTGATCGCCTCTGGAAACACCATATATTTT.

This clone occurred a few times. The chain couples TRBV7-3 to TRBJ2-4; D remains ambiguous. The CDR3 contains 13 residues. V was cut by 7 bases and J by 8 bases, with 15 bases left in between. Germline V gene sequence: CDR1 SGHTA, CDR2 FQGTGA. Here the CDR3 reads CASTPGPGHIQYF. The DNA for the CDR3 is TGTGCCAGCACCCCTGGCCCTGGGCACATTCAGTACTTC. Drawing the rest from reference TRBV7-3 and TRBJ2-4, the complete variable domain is GAGVSQTPSNKVTEKGKYVELRCDPISGHTALYWYRQSLGQGPEFLIYFQGTGAADDSGLPNDRFFAVRPEGSVSTLKIQRTERGDSAVYLCASTPGPGHIQYFGAGTRLSVL.

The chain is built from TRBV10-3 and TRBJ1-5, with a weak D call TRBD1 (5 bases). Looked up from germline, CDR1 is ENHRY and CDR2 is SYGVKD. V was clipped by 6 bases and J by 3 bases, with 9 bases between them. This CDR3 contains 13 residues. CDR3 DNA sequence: TGTGCCATCAGAGGGGACCTCAATCAGCCCCAGCATTTT. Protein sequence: CAIRGDLNQPQHF.

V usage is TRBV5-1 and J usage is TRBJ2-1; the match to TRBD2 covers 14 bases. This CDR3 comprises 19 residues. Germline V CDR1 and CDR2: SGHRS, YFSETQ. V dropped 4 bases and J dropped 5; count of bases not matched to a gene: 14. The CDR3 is CASSGGGLAGALRNNEQFF. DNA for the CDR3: TGCGCCAGCAGCGGCGGGGGACTAGCGGGGGCCCTTAGGAACAATGAGCAGTTCTTC.

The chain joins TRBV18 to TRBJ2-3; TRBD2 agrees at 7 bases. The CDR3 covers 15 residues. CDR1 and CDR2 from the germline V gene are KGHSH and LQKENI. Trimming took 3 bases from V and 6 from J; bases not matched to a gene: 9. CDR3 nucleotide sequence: TGTGCCAGCTCACCGAGGGAGGGGAGGTCCGATACGCAGTATTTT. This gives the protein CASSPREGRSDTQYF.

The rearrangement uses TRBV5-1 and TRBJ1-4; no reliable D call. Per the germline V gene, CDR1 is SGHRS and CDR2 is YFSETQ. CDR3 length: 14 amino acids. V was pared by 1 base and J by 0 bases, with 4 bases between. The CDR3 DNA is TGCGCCAGCAGCTTGAGTGCAACTAATGAAAAACTGTTTTTT. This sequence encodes CASSLSATNEKLFF.

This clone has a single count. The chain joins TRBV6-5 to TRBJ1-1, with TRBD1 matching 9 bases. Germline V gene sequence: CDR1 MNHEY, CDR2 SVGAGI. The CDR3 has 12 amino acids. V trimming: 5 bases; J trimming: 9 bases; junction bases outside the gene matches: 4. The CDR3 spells CASSAGTGKAFF. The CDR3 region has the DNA TGTGCCAGCAGTGCCGGGACAGGGAAAGCTTTCTTT.

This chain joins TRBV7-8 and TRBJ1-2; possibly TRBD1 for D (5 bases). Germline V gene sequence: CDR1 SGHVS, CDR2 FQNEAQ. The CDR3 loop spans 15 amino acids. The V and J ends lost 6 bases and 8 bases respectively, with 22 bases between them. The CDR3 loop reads CASSPRDSSLGGYTF. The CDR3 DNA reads TGTGCCAGCAGTCCACGGGACTCGAGTTTAGGAGGCTACACCTTC.

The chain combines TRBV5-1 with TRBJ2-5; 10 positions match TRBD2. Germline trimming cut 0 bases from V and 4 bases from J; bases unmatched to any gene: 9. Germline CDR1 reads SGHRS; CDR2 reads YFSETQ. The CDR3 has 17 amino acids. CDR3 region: CASSLAGLAAGGETQYF. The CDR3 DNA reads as TGCGCCAGCAGCTTGGCTGGACTAGCGGCCGGGGGAGAGACCCAGTACTTC.

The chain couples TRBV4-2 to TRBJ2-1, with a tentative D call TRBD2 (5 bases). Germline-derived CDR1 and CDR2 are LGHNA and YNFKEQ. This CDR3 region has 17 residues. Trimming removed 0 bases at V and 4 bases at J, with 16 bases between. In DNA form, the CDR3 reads TGTGCCAGCAGCCAAGACCCTAACCCGACGGGGTACAATGAGCAGTTCTTC. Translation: CASSQDPNPTGYNEQFF.

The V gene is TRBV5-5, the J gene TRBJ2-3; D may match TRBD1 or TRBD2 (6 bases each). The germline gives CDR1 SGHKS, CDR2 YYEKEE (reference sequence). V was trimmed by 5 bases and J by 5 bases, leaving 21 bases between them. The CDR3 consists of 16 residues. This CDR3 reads CASSQVVGGLKDTQYF. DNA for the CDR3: TGTGCCAGCAGTCAAGTAGTGGGGGGCCTTAAAGATACGCAGTATTTT.

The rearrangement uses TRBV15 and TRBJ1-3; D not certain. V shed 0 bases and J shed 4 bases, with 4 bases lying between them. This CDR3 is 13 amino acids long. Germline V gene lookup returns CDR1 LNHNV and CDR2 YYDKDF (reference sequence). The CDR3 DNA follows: TGTGCCACCAGCAGAGATCTGGGAAACACCATATATTTT. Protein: CATSRDLGNTIYF.

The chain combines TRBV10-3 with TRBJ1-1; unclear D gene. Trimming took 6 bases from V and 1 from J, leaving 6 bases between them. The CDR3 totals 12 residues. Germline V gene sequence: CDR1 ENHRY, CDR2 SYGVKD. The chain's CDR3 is CAIREGNTEAFF. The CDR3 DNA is TGTGCCATCAGAGAGGGGAACACTGAAGCTTTCTTT.

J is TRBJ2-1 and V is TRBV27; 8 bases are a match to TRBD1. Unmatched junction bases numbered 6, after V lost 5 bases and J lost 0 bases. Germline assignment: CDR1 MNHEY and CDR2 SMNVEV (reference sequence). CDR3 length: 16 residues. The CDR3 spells CASSTHRGSSYNEQFF. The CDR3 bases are TGTGCCAGCAGTACACACAGGGGGAGCTCCTACAATGAGCAGTTCTTC.

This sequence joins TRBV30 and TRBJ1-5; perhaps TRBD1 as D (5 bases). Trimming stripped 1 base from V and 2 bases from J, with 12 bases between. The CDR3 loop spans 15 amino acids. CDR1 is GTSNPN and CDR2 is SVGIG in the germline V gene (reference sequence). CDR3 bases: TGTGCCTGGAGTGGGGGTAGGGGAGGCAATCAGCCCCAGCATTTT. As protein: CAWSGGRGGNQPQHF. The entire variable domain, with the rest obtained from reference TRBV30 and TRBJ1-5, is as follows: SQTIHQWPATLVQPVGSPLSLECTVEGTSNPNLYWYRQAAGRGLQLLFYSVGIGQISSEVPQNLSASRPQDRQFILSSKKLLLSDSGFYLCAWSGGRGGNQPQHFGDGTRLSIL.

CDR3 nucleotide sequence: TGTGCCAGCAGCCAATTCGACAGGCGAACTGAAGCTTTCTTT. It is translated as CASSQFDRRTEAFF. The chain has TRBV2 and TRBJ1-1; D might be TRBD1 (6 bases). In germline, CDR1 is SNHLY, CDR2 FYNNEI. Between the trimmed V and J ends, which lost 6 bases and 5 bases, there was a span of 16 bases. CDR3 size: 14 residues.

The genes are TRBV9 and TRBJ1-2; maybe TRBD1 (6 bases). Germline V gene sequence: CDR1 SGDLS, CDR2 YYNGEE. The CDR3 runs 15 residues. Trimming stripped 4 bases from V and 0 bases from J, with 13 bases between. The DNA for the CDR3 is TGTGCCAGCAGCCCCACCGGACAGACTAACTATGGCTACACCTTC. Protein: CASSPTGQTNYGYTF.

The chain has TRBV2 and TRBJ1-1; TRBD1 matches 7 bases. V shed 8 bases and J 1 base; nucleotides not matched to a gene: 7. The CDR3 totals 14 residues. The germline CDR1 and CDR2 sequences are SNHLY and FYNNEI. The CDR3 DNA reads TGTGCCAGCCTCCGACAGGGTACGAACACTGAAGCTTTCTTT. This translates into CASLRQGTNTEAFF.

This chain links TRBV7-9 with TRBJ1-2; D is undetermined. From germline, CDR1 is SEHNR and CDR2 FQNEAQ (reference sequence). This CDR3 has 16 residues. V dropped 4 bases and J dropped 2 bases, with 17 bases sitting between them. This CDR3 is CASSSQTGSGNYGYTF. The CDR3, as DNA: TGTGCCAGCAGCTCGCAAACTGGCAGCGGGAACTATGGCTACACCTTC.

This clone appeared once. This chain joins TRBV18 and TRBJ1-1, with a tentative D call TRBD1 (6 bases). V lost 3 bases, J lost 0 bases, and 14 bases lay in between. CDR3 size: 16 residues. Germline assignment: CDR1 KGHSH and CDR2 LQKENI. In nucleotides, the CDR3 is TGTGCCAGCTCACCTCAGGCAGGGGTCTTGAACACTGAAGCTTTCTTT. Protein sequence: CASSPQAGVLNTEAFF.

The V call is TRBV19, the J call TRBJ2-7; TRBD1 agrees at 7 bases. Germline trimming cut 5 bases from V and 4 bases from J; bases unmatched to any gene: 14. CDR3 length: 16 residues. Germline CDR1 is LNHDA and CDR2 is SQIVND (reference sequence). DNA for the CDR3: TGTGCCAGTAGTCTGGGTCCCGGGACAGCCCAGTACGAGCAGTACTTC. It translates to CASSLGPGTAQYEQYF.

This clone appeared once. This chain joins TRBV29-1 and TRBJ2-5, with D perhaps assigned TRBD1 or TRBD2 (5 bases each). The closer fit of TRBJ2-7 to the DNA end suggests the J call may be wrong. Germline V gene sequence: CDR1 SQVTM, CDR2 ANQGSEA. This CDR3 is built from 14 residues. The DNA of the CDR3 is TGCAGCGTTGCTGGGGACCCACTAACGGGCGAGCAGTACTTC. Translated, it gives CSVAGDPLTGEQYF.

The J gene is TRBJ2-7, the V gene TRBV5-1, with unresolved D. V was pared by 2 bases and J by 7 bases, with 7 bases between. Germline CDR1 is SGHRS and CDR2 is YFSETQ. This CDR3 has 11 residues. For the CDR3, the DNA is TGCGCCAGCAGCTTACAAGCGGAGCAGTACTTC. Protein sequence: CASSLQAEQYF. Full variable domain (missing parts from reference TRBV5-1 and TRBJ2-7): KAGVTQTPRYLIKTRGQQVTLSCSPISGHRSVSWYQQTPGQGLQFLFEYFSETQRNKGNFPGRFSGRQFSNSRSEMNVSTLELGDSALYLCASSLQAEQYFGPGTRLTVT.

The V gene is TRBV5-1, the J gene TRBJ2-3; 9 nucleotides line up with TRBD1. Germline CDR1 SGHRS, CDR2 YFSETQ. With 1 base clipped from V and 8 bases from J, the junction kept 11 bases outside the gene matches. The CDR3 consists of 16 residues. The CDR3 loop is CASSLPGTGWGGTQYF. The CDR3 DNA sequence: TGCGCCAGCAGCTTGCCCGGGACAGGGTGGGGAGGTACGCAGTATTTT. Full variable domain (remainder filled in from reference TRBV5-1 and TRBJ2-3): KAGVTQTPRYLIKTRGQQVTLSCSPISGHRSVSWYQQTPGQGLQFLFEYFSETQRNKGNFPGRFSGRQFSNSRSEMNVSTLELGDSALYLCASSLPGTGWGGTQYFGPGTRLTVL.

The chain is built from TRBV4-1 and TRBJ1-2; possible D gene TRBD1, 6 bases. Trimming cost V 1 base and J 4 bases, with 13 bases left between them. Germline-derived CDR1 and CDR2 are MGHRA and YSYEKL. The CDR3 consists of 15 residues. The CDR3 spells CASSQGSGGGYGYTF. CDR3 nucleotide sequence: TGCGCCAGCAGCCAAGGGTCCGGGGGCGGCTATGGCTACACCTTC.